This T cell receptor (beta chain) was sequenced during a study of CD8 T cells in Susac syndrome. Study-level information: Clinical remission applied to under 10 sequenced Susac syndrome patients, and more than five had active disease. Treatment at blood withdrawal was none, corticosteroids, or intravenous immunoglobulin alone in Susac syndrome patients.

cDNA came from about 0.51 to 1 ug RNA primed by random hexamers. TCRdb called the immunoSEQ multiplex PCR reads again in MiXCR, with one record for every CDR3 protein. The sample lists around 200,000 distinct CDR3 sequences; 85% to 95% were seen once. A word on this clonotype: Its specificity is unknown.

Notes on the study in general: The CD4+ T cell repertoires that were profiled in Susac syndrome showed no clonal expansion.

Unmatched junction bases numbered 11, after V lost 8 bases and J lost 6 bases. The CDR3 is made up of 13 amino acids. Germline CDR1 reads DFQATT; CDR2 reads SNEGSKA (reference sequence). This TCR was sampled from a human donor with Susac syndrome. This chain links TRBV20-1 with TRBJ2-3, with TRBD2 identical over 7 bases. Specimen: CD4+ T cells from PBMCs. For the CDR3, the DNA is TGCAGTCGCTCTGGGCGGGAGAGGGATACGCAGTATTTT. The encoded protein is CSRSGRERDTQYF.